This TCR beta chain originates from a study of blood T cell repertoires in COVID-19. For the study at large: Specimens from acute and convalescent COVID-19 originated in the United States, Italy and Spain.

Per the original data handling: From reference gene primer amplification, estimates of nucleated cell counts were derived. This table comes from immunoSEQ multiplex PCR, and its TCRdb copy is limited to in-frame clones, with some not included. V, J and clone size are those of that table, while D and trimming were read from the DNA. The table lists approximately 260,000 clones, about 86% of them singletons. The CDR3 runs to 16 residues. The sample holds one count of this clone. The clonotype originates from a man younger than 35 with active or convalescent COVID-19. The sample was peripheral blood. The chain combines TRBV7-5 with TRBJ1-2. TRBV7-5 is labeled a pseudogene. CDR3 sequence reads: CARSPEQIAELYGYTF. CDR3 coding DNA: TGTGCCAGAAGCCCCGAGCAAATAGCAGAGCTCTATGGCTACACCTTC.